The sequence of this T cell receptor (beta chain) was determined in a study of blood T cell repertoires in COVID-19. Study overall: COVID-19 samples from acute and convalescent phases originated in the United States, Italy and Spain. T cells, B-cell-depleted T cells, or PBMCs supplied cDNA or gDNA.

Original processing methods: Reference gene primer amplification gave nucleated cell count estimates. Sequencing used immunoSEQ multiplex PCR; TCRdb keeps in-frame clones, though not all of them. V and J calls and clone size are those listed in that table; D and trimming were worked out from the DNA. The data contain 100,000 to 150,000 clones, approximately 92% of them singletons. This CDR3 has 14 residues. In germline, CDR1 is MRHNA, CDR2 SNTAGT. Trimming shortened V by 3 bases and J by 4 bases, and 12 bases separated the two germline ends. The V and J genes are TRBV6-4 and TRBJ1-1; D may be TRBD1 (5 bases). The receptor was derived from a man aged 65 to 79 with active or convalescent COVID-19. The specimen was peripheral blood. The CDR3 region is CASSDEGGATEAFF. Here the CDR3 DNA reads TGTGCCAGCAGTGATGAGGGAGGGGCCACTGAAGCTTTCTTT.